This T cell receptor (beta chain) was obtained from a study of blood T cells in healthy people across ages. Overall study results and limits: It was held that the diversity estimates obtained from one million T cells were underestimates.

The trim removed 5 bases at V and 10 bases at J, leaving 10 bases unmatched. Germline V lookup: CDR1 KGHSH, CDR2 LQKENI. This CDR3 is built from 14 residues. Regarding this clonotype: Its antigen is not known.

The authors ran a second PCR of about 6 to 11 cycles using a sample-barcoded 5' primer and a J-beta primer mix. Template switching added a 12-random-nucleotide identifier to every cDNA molecule. Every individual sample yielded 2.5 million or more paired-end reads (each containing CDR3). TCRdb called the 5' RACE reads again in MiXCR, with one record for every CDR3 protein. Of around 320,000 distinct CDR3 sequences listed, roughly 26% are singletons. Sequenced input: blood. This sequence originates from a woman in her seventies in good health. The genes are TRBV18 and TRBJ2-1; 8 bases line up with TRBD2. The CDR3 nucleotides are TGTGCCAGCTCAGAAGCTAGCGGGCTGATGGAGCAGTTCTTC. Translation gives CASSEASGLMEQFF.